This is a list of T cell receptor beta chains from one sample in a study of identical twins. TCRdb re-called the 5' RACE reads through MiXCR, storing one row per CDR3 protein. The sample shows 200,000 to 250,000 distinct CDR3 sequences, 5% to 7% of them seen only once. A further study also used this sample, focusing on T cells expressing NK-cell markers.

The specimen sequenced was CD8+ T cells sorted from blood. These receptor sequences come from a woman aged 18-29 years in good health. Each CDR3 is given with its conserved first and last residue. The D gene is left open where the match is weak. Clone size is given for some rows only: seen once, a few or many times, or a class if the clone is expanded.

-	TRBV11-2	TRBJ2-2	TRBD2	CASSGTRPGELFF	TGTGCCAGCAGCGGGACTAGACCCGGGGAGCTGTTTTTT
few	TRBV16	TRBJ1-5	-	CASSPRGAGVNQPQHF	TGTGCCAGCAGTCCCCGCGGGGCAGGGGTCAATCAGCCCCAGCATTTT
-	TRBV5-1	TRBJ2-7	-	CASASAGAPGEQYF	TGCGCCAGTGCCAGTGCCGGGGCGCCTGGCGAGCAGTACTTC
-	TRBV19	TRBJ2-7	-	CASSIPRTDEQYF	TGTGCCAGTAGTATCCCGCGGACGGACGAGCAGTACTTC
many	TRBV6-1	TRBJ2-3	-	CASSPRDSGYTDTQYF	TGTGCCAGCAGTCCTAGAGACTCAGGATACACAGATACGCAGTATTTT
-	TRBV30	TRBJ2-2	-	CAWIGWSGELFF	TGTGCCTGGATCGGGTGGAGCGGGGAGCTGTTTTTT
-	TRBV5-1	TRBJ2-7	-	CASSQEGDGYEQYF	TGCGCCAGCAGCCAGGAGGGGGATGGCTACGAGCAGTACTTC
-	TRBV5-4	TRBJ2-2	-	CASSSGGLAHTGELFF	TGTGCCAGCAGCTCGGGTGGCCTAGCACACACCGGGGAGCTGTTTTTT
few	TRBV6-1	TRBJ2-3	TRBD2	CASSEITDRGGTQYF	TGTGCCAGCAGCGAAATAACCGACCGGGGGGGTACGCAGTATTTT
-	TRBV7-9	TRBJ2-5	TRBD2	CASSGGTSEETQYF	TGTGCCAGCAGCGGAGGGACTAGCGAAGAGACCCAGTACTTC